A selection of T cell receptor beta chains follows, all from one sample in a study of T cells after yellow fever vaccination. TCRdb analysed the 5' RACE reads with MiXCR anew, one entry per CDR3 protein. Of almost 600,000 distinct CDR3 sequences in the sample, approximately 15% were seen once. This sample comprised PBMCs, obtained on the day of the yellow fever booster vaccination. The receptors come from a man younger than 40 who received the YFV17D yellow fever vaccine. CDR3s include the opening cysteine and the closing phenylalanine or tryptophan. D genes are given only for firm matches. The size entry is marked missing in some rows and otherwise reads once, few, many or a size class.

clone_size,j_call,v_call,d_call,cdr3_nt,cdr3_aa
NA,TRBJ2-7,TRBV7-3,TRBD1,TGTGCCAGCAGCTTTGGGGACAGCCTCGCCGAGCAGTACTTC,CASSFGDSLAEQYF
NA,TRBJ1-4,TRBV20-1,NA,TGCAGTGCTAGAGAGAGACAATTTAATGAAAAACTGTTTTTT,CSARERQFNEKLFF
few,TRBJ1-1,TRBV7-9,NA,TGTGCCAGCAGCGAACGGACAGCCGGGGACACTGAAGCTTTCTTT,CASSERTAGDTEAFF
NA,TRBJ1-2,TRBV3-1,TRBD1,TGTGCCAGCAGCCGGAACACACTCAGGGGGCTCGACTATGGCTACACCTTC,CASSRNTLRGLDYGYTF
NA,TRBJ2-1,TRBV7-8,TRBD2,TGTGCCAGCACCTTCCGGGGGACTAGCGGCAGGGGCAATGAGCAGTTCTTC,CASTFRGTSGRGNEQFF
NA,TRBJ2-3,TRBV4-2,NA,TGTGCCAGCAGCTCACCTAATGCATTTTTAACAGATACGCAGTATTTT,CASSSPNAFLTDTQYF
few,TRBJ1-3,TRBV3-1,NA,TGTGCCAGCAGCTCACAGACCCTCTCTGGAAACACCATATATTTT,CASSSQTLSGNTIYF
NA,TRBJ1-6,TRBV20-1,NA,TGCAGTGCCTACAGCTCCTATAATTCACCCCTCCACTTT,CSAYSSYNSPLHF
NA,TRBJ1-4,TRBV7-9,TRBD1,TGTGCCAGCAGCTTGACAGGGGGACGTGAAAAACTGTTTTTT,CASSLTGGREKLFF
NA,TRBJ2-5,TRBV5-4,NA,TGTGCCAGCAGCGTGGTGGGGGCAGGAGCGGGACTCTTGGAGACCCAGTACTTC,CASSVVGAGAGLLETQYF
NA,TRBJ2-3,TRBV6-5,NA,TGTGCCAGCACTTCTAGCGCGAGCACAGGTACGCAGTATTTT,CASTSSASTGTQYF
few,TRBJ1-2,TRBV5-6,NA,TGTGCCAGCAGCCAGACGGACCTAACTAACTATGGCTACACCTTC,CASSQTDLTNYGYTF
NA,TRBJ2-1,TRBV27,TRBD2,TGTGCCAGTTCAAACGGACTAGCGGGAGGGAATGAGCAGTTCTTC,CASSNGLAGGNEQFF
NA,TRBJ2-6,TRBV20-1,NA,TGCAGTGCTAGAGTCAGGGCTGGGGCCAACGTCCTGACTTTC,CSARVRAGANVLTF
many,TRBJ2-3,TRBV29-1,TRBD2,TGCAGCGTTGAAGATCGGGGGGGGACTGGGTCCACAGATACGCAGTATTTT,CSVEDRGGTGSTDTQYF
NA,TRBJ2-2,TRBV9,NA,TGTGCCAGCAGCCCGAGCGTGGGGCGGACCGGGGAGCTGTTTTTT,CASSPSVGRTGELFF
NA,TRBJ2-4,TRBV5-1,NA,TGCGCCAGCAGCGAATCTCCTCAACAGCTAGCCAAAAACATTCAGTACTTC,CASSESPQQLAKNIQYF
NA,TRBJ1-4,TRBV27,NA,TGTGCCAGCAGGCGAGGGGGGCGAGTTGAAAAACTGTTTTTT,CASRRGGRVEKLFF
many,TRBJ2-1,TRBV20-1,NA,TGCAGTGCTAGACCCTACAATGAGCAGTTCTTC,CSARPYNEQFF
NA,TRBJ2-5,TRBV20-1,TRBD2,TGCAGTGCTAGCAAAAGCGGGGGAGTGGGAGAGACCCAGTACTTC,CSASKSGGVGETQYF
NA,TRBJ2-3,TRBV28,TRBD2,TGTGCCAGCCTGGGACTACCTCTAGCCTTGAGCGGCACAGATACGCAGTATTTT,CASLGLPLALSGTDTQYF
NA,TRBJ2-1,TRBV30,TRBD1,TGTGCCTGGAGTGTGCTGACAGGGCCTTACAATGAGCAGTTCTTC,CAWSVLTGPYNEQFF
NA,TRBJ1-5,TRBV18,NA,TGTGCCAGCTCAGTTACAGGATATCAGCCCCAGCATTTT,CASSVTGYQPQHF
few,TRBJ1-2,TRBV6-5,NA,TGTGCCAGCAGTTCCGGACGGGCCCCCCTATTAGATGGCTACACCTTC,CASSSGRAPLLDGYTF
NA,TRBJ2-1,TRBV9,NA,TGTGCCAGCAGCGTAGCCAGCCTAAATGAGCAGTTCTTC,CASSVASLNEQFF
NA,TRBJ1-6,TRBV11-1,TRBD1,TGTGCCAGCAGCTTAGCGGCAGGGGGGCGGAGCTCCTATAATTCACCCCTCCACTTT,CASSLAAGGRSSYNSPLHF
few,TRBJ2-3,TRBV3-1,NA,TGTGCCAGCAGCCAGCGAACCGGTCCGCAGTATTTT,CASSQRTGPQYF
many,TRBJ1-1,TRBV7-3,TRBD1,TGTGCCAGCAGCTCGACAGGGACGTACACTGAAGCTTTCTTT,CASSSTGTYTEAFF
few,TRBJ1-2,TRBV20-1,NA,TGCAGTGCTAGAGATCCTGAGGGCAGGGGCTATGGCTACACCTTC,CSARDPEGRGYGYTF
few,TRBJ2-2,TRBV19,NA,TGTGCCAGTAGTATTCCGACGGGTCTAAACACCGGGGAGCTGTTTTTT,CASSIPTGLNTGELFF
NA,TRBJ2-2,TRBV5-4,NA,TGTGCCAGCAGCCCTGCGGACGGAACGAACACCGGGGAGCTGTTTTTT,CASSPADGTNTGELFF
NA,TRBJ2-7,TRBV27,NA,TGTGCCAGCGACGGCAGGGCATCCTACGAGCAGTACTTC,CASDGRASYEQYF
many,TRBJ1-2,TRBV5-1,NA,TGCGCCAGCAGCCTTTTCACTTCGGGTGGGGCTAACTATGGCTACACCTTC,CASSLFTSGGANYGYTF
few,TRBJ2-1,TRBV5-1,NA,TGCGCCAGCAGCTTGGCCCAACTACCGACGGATGAGCAGTTCTTC,CASSLAQLPTDEQFF
few,TRBJ2-4,TRBV6-5,TRBD2,TGTGCCAGCAGTTGGGCTAGCGGGAGGTACATTCAGTACTTC,CASSWASGRYIQYF
few,TRBJ2-3,TRBV29-1,TRBD2,TGCAGCGTTGAAGTAGCTACTAGCGGGACAGATACGCAGTATTTT,CSVEVATSGTDTQYF
few,TRBJ2-3,TRBV7-8,NA,TGTGCCAGCAGCTACCCGCGGGGAAGATCAGATACGCAGTATTTT,CASSYPRGRSDTQYF
NA,TRBJ2-1,TRBV7-2,TRBD2,TGTGACAGCAGCATCGGGACTAGCGGGCCCTACTACAATGAGCAGTTCTTC,CDSSIGTSGPYYNEQFF
NA,TRBJ2-7,TRBV18,TRBD2,TGTGCCAGCTCACCACCGGGACTAGCGGGACCCCTGTACTTC,CASSPPGLAGPLYF
many,TRBJ2-1,TRBV29-1,TRBD2,TGCAGCGCCCGACCTCAAGCGGGGAGCTCCTACAATGAGCAGTTCTTC,CSARPQAGSSYNEQFF
NA,TRBJ2-1,TRBV10-3,TRBD2,TGTGCCATCAGTCCACTAGCGGGGACCTACAATGAGCAGTTCTTC,CAISPLAGTYNEQFF
few,TRBJ2-7,TRBV20-1,NA,TGCAGTGCTAGAGTGGGACCGGAGGTAGAGCAGTACTTC,CSARVGPEVEQYF
NA,TRBJ1-1,TRBV6-2/TRBV6-3,TRBD1,TGTGCCAGCACAGGGGGTCAAGACACTGAAGCTTTCTTT,CASTGGQDTEAFF
NA,TRBJ2-3,TRBV20-1,TRBD2,TGCAGTGCTAGTGGGCCCGGGTCTCTAGCGGGGTTCACAGATACGCAGTATTTT,CSASGPGSLAGFTDTQYF
NA,TRBJ1-5,TRBV6-1,NA,TGTGCCAGTAACAATCAGCCCCAGCATTTT,CASNNQPQHF
few,TRBJ2-5,TRBV5-1,NA,TGCGCCAGCAGCTTTAACCCTCAGAAGGGGGTGTCCCAAGAGACCCAGTACTTC,CASSFNPQKGVSQETQYF
few,TRBJ2-3,TRBV3-1,NA,TGTGCCAGCAGCCAGGGGGGTCCGCCAGATACGCAGTATTTT,CASSQGGPPDTQYF
NA,TRBJ2-2,TRBV6-1,TRBD2,TGTGCCAGCAGTCCACATCTTAGCGGGAAATATAACACCGGGGAGCTGTTTTTT,CASSPHLSGKYNTGELFF
few,TRBJ1-1,TRBV30,NA,TGTGCCTGGAGTAGCAGGGAGGGAACTGAAGCTTTCTTT,CAWSSREGTEAFF
few,TRBJ1-3,TRBV7-6,NA,TGTGCCAGCAGTTTCCTACAGGGTTCTGGAAACACCATATATTTT,CASSFLQGSGNTIYF
NA,TRBJ2-1,TRBV7-6,NA,TGTGCCAGCAGCGCTAAGTGGGGGAAGACCTACAATGAGCAGTTCTTC,CASSAKWGKTYNEQFF